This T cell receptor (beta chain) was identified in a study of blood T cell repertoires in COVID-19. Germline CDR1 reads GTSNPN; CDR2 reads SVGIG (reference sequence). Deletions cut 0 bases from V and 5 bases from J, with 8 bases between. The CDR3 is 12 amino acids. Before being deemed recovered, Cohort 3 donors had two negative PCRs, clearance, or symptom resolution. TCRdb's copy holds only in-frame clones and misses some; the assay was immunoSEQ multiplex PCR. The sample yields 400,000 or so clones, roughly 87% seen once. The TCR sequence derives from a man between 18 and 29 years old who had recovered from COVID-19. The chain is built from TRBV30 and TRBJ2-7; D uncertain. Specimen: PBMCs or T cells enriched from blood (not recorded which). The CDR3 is CAWSVQFDEQYF. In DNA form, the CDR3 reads TGTGCCTGGAGTGTACAGTTCGACGAGCAGTACTTC.